These 3 T cell receptor beta chains originate from one sample sequenced in a study of shared clonotypes between healthy human individuals (dated by TCRdb to the early 2020s). Libraries were prepared through the immunoSEQ multiplex PCR assay. What TCRdb holds here is the immuneACCESS table cut down to in-frame rearrangements. Part of the clones is not present; checked against another copy, under half of the missing clones reflect an unresolved V gene, and the others are unexplained. A total of roughly 2.5 million clones appear in this sample, more than 90% of them only once. Clones ranked in the top ten supply over 0.12% of the sample. Specimen: naive CD4+ T cells sorted from blood. The sample's cell subset or site, from its label and the paper: CD45RA+ positively selected. Receptors originate from a man younger than 35 in good health.

CDR3 in amino acids: CASSGRGRYTGELFF. CDR3 in DNA: TGTGCCAGCAGCGGCAGGGGGCGGTACACCGGGGAGCTGTTTTTT. The chain couples TRBV7-9 to TRBJ2-2, with 8 bases that match TRBD1. This CDR3 has 15 residues. Germline loops: CDR1 SEHNR, CDR2 FQNEAQ (reference sequence). V shed 5 bases and J 3 bases; nucleotides not matched to a gene: 5.

The CDR3: CASSHSGDSYNEQFF. CDR3 bases: TGTGCCAGCAGTCATAGCGGGGATTCCTACAATGAGCAGTTCTTC. The chain has TRBV6-6 and TRBJ2-1, with 8 bases lining up with TRBD2. With V trimmed by 5 bases and J by 1 base, 4 bases remained unmatched. The CDR3 consists of 15 residues. Germline V gives CDR1 MNHNY, CDR2 SVGAGI (reference sequence).

The genes are TRBV10-3 and TRBJ2-1; D possibly corresponds to TRBD2 (8 bases). V shed 2 bases and J shed 15 bases, with 35 bases lying between them. Germline-derived CDR1 and CDR2 are ENHRY and SYGVKD. There are 19 residues in the CDR3. CDR3 sequence (DNA): TGTGCCATCAGTGAGAGGGGGCTAGCGGGCCGAGCAGAGAATCGGGGGCCGTTCTTC. It yields the protein CAISERGLAGRAENRGPFF.